This TCR beta chain derives from a study of T-cell memory formation after mild COVID-19. Broader study findings: Pre-infection memory contained some responding clones, which suggested that cross-reactive memory had joined. Specificity for SARS-CoV-2 was not confirmed among the second-wave clones peaking on day 37. From day 15 to 85, contracting clones were balanced between CD4 and CD8, whereas later expanders leaned toward CD4+.

TCR alpha and TCR beta cDNA libraries carrying sample barcodes and UMIs were produced by 5'RACE using constant-segment primers. TCRdb analysed the 5' RACE reads with MiXCR anew, one entry per CDR3 protein. This table holds tens of thousands of distinct CDR3 sequences, 10% to 15% found once. Trimming removed 2 bases at V and 0 bases at J, with 7 bases between. The CDR3 is 14 residues long. Germline CDR1 and CDR2: MDHEN and SYDVKM. For this clonotype: Its antigen is unidentified.

Sequenced sample: PBMCs or a T cell subset sorted from them (not recorded which). The TCR originated in a man between 18 and 29 years old who had mild COVID-19 (a few samples of this study predate the infection). Cell type and time point are not known. The chain uses TRBV28 and TRBJ1-1; D ambiguous. Here the CDR3 DNA reads TGTGCCAGCAGTTTAGTCTGGCTGAACACTGAAGCTTTCTTT. This sequence encodes CASSLVWLNTEAFF.